This T cell receptor (beta chain) is from a study of blood T cell repertoires in COVID-19. Study information: Spain, Italy and the United States supplied samples that represented acute and convalescent COVID-19. Sample material is recorded as cDNA or gDNA derived from T cells, B-cell-depleted T cells, or PBMCs.

The length of the CDR3 is 13 residues. Trimming took 5 bases from V and 5 from J; bases not matched to a gene: 6. Germline lookup yields CDR1 SGHNT and CDR2 YYREEE (reference sequence). Methods used by the authors: Amplified reference gene primers provided the basis for estimating nucleated cell counts. Profiled with immunoSEQ multiplex PCR; TCRdb holds only in-frame clones, not every one. That table gives V, J and clone size, and the DNA gave D and trimming. The data contain around 91,000 clones, approximately 81% of them seen just once; the ten biggest clones take up approximately 40%. The V gene is TRBV5-4, the J gene TRBJ2-5, with TRBD2 matching 7 bases. Sequenced: peripheral blood. The TCR originated in an older man with acute or convalescent COVID-19. The CDR3 reads CASRSSGGETQYF. DNA of the CDR3: TGTGCCAGCAGATCTAGCGGCGGGGAGACCCAGTACTTC.